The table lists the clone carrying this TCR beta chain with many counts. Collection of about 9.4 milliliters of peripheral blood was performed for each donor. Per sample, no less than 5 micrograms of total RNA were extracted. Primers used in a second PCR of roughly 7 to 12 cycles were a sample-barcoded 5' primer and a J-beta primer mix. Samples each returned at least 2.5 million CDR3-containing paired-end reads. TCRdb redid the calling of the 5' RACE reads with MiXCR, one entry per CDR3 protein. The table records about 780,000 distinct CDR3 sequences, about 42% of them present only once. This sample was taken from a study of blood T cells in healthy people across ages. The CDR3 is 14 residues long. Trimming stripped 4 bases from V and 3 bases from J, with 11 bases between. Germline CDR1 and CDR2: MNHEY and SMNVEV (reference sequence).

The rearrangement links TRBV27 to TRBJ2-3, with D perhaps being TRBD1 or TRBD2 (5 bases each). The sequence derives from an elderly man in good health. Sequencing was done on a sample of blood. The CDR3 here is CASSSWGSTDTQYF. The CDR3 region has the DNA TGTGCCAGCAGTTCTTGGGGGAGTACAGATACGCAGTATTTT.